This T cell receptor beta chain was recovered during a study of T cells after yellow fever vaccination. Study findings and constraints: The booster response re-showed most primary clones: 96% CD4, roughly 91% CD8. Compared with primary, the secondary response was weaker and peaked at day 5, not 15.

From germline, CDR1 is LGHDT and CDR2 YNNKEL (reference sequence). The CDR3 covers 15 residues. V was cut by 0 bases and J by 0 bases, with 6 bases left in between. Synthesis of TCR cDNA relied on 5'RACE template switching, which attached a universal primer site and UMIs. TCRdb redid the calling of the 5' RACE reads with MiXCR, one entry per CDR3 protein. The sample holds 300,000 to 400,000 distinct CDR3 sequences; roughly 9.4% are singletons and the top ten take about a sixth. As concerns this clonotype: Its target is not known.

Sequencing was performed on PBMCs, taken on the day of the first yellow fever vaccination. The V gene is TRBV3-1, the J gene TRBJ1-5, with D uncertain. This clonotype was obtained from a man aged 18 to 30 who received the YFV17D yellow fever vaccine. CDR3 residues: CASSQDLYSNQPQHF. The CDR3 nucleotides read TGTGCCAGCAGCCAAGATCTTTATAGCAATCAGCCCCAGCATTTT.